These 13 T cell receptor beta chains were all obtained from the same sample, sequenced in a study of CD8+CD57+ T cells in acquired aplastic anemia. Template material for TCR beta VDJ and CDR3 profiling consisted of genomic DNA. TCRdb reanalysed the reads using MiXCR and keeps one entry per CDR3 protein. This sample has some 410,000 distinct CDR3 sequences, with about 70% found just once. The material sequenced was sorted CD4+, CD8+, or CD8+CD57+ T cells (not recorded which) from PBMCs. The receptors originated from a human donor in good health, serving as a control.

This clonotype appeared many times. The CDR3 is CASSSPGGAYGYTF. For the CDR3, the DNA is TGTGCCAGCAGCTCCCCAGGGGGCGCCTATGGCTACACCTTC. V and J are TRBV7-2 and TRBJ1-2; 8 bases are shared with TRBD1. The CDR3 sequence is 14 residues long. Germline CDR1 SGHTA, CDR2 FQGNSA. V dropped 4 bases and J dropped 4; count of bases not matched to a gene: 5.

This clonotype was recorded only once. The CDR3 end shows no conserved phenylalanine or tryptophan, and so a read error is likely. The V gene is TRBV2, the J gene TRBJ2-1; 9 bases map to TRBD1. From germline, CDR1 is SNHLY and CDR2 FYNNEI. V was clipped by 8 bases and J by 13 bases; unmatched bases: 18. CDR3 length: 15 amino acids. CDR3 sequence reads: CASRWTGVSSPHQFC. CDR3 DNA: TGTGCCAGCCGTTGGACAGGGGTGTCCTCACCCCACCAGTTCTGC.

This clonotype was recorded a few times. The V gene is TRBV19, the J gene TRBJ1-4; TRBD1 might be the D (6 bases). V shed 8 bases and J shed 7 bases, with 17 bases lying between them. The CDR3 is 14 amino acids. Germline CDR1 is LNHDA and CDR2 is SQIVND (reference sequence). CDR3 sequence: CASARGGEGEKLFF. The CDR3 nucleotides are TGTGCCAGTGCCAGAGGGGGGGAGGGTGAAAAACTGTTTTTT.

This chain joins TRBV6-1 and TRBJ1-2; D is uncertain. The germline V gene has CDR1 MNHNS and CDR2 SASEGT. The length of the CDR3 is 13 residues. Trimming took off 6 bases at V and 7 bases at J, with 15 bases between the two ends. CDR3 nucleotides: TGTGCCAGCAGAGAGTCCCCCCCGTCTGGCTACACCTTC. Its translation: CASRESPPSGYTF.

The chain links TRBV6-6 to TRBJ2-4; D unclear. V was cut by 7 bases and J by 8 bases, with 18 bases left in between. The CDR3 contains 14 residues. Germline V gives CDR1 MNHNY, CDR2 SVGAGI (reference sequence). The CDR3 region has the DNA TGTGCCAGCACCATAACAGACTTTGGGGACATTCAGTACTTC. It is translated as CASTITDFGDIQYF.

Concerning this clonotype: Compared with germline, one end of the junction differs, possibly owing to a read error. This sequence joins TRBV19 and TRBJ1-1, with D uncertain. CDR1 is LNHDA and CDR2 is SQIVND in the germline V gene (reference sequence). The length of the CDR3 is 14 residues. CDR3 in amino acids: CASSVGWVNAEAFF. The CDR3 region has the DNA TGTGCCAGCAGCGTAGGCTGGGTGAACGCTGAAGCTTTCTTT.

The table lists this clonotype with a few counts. A much larger clone lies a single base off, so this may be a read error. The chain carries TRBV19 and TRBJ1-1, with 7 bases aligning to TRBD1. Trimming removed 5 bases from V and 5 bases from J; junction bases left unmatched: 8. The germline V gene has CDR1 LNHDA and CDR2 SQIVND (reference sequence). This CDR3 region has 14 residues. This CDR3 reads CASSLWGRGTEAFF. Here the CDR3 DNA reads TGTGCCAGTAGTCTCTGGGGCAGGGGGACTGAAGCTTTCTTT.

The gene calls are TRBV5-1 and TRBJ2-7; no definite D call. The length of the CDR3 is 13 residues. The germline V gene has CDR1 SGHRS and CDR2 YFSETQ. V was shortened by 4 bases and J by 9 bases, with 17 bases between the two germline ends. The CDR3, as DNA: TGCGCCAGCAGCAGAGGTCAAGGTTACACGCAGTACTTC. Protein sequence: CASSRGQGYTQYF.

This clonotype showed up many times. This chain joins TRBV4-3 and TRBJ2-1; 7 nucleotides agree with TRBD2. Unmatched junction bases numbered 12, after V lost 4 bases and J lost 6 bases. The germline CDR1 and CDR2 sequences are LGHNA and YSLEER. The CDR3 sequence is 16 residues long. The CDR3 reads CASSRDYRDRPNEQFF. The CDR3 DNA sequence: TGCGCCAGCAGCCGGGACTACCGAGATCGACCCAATGAGCAGTTCTTC.

A note on this clonotype: An end of the junction does not agree with germline; a read error may underlie this. Written as DNA, the CDR3 is TGTGCCAGTAGCCGGCACGCAGGGATGCCCGGGAAGCTGTTTTTT. Protein product: CASSRHAGMPGKLFF. The chain couples TRBV19 to TRBJ2-2; D assignment may be TRBD1 or TRBD2 (5 bases each). The CDR3 is made up of 15 amino acids. In germline, CDR1 is LNHDA, CDR2 SQIVND (reference sequence).

Points on this clonotype: Its ends do not fully match the called genes, so a read error is possible. The chain employs TRBV5-1 and TRBJ2-5; 7 nucleotides line up with TRBD1. The J call may be wrong; the DNA end is better matched by TRBJ2-7. The CDR3 has 14 residues. Germline V gene lookup returns CDR1 SGHRS and CDR2 YFSETQ. CDR3 loop: CASSLQTGSCEQYF. As DNA, the CDR3 is TGCGCCAGCAGCTTGCAGACAGGGTCCTGCGAGCAGTACTTC.

V gene TRBV9 combines with J gene TRBJ1-5; D is possibly TRBD1 (5 bases). Germline V gene sequence: CDR1 SGDLS, CDR2 YYNGEE. The CDR3 is 17 amino acids. V shed 8 bases and J shed 5 bases, with 26 bases lying between them. In DNA, the CDR3 is TGTGCCAGTAGCAAACTACCTTCACAGGACTACGATCAGCCCCAGCATTTT. Translating gives CASSKLPSQDYDQPQHF.

The chain couples TRBV15 to TRBJ1-2; 8 nucleotides align to TRBD1. This CDR3 spans 15 amino acids. The V segment lost 3 bases and the J segment 6 bases; nucleotides outside the gene matches: 9. Germline V gene data show CDR1 as LNHNV and CDR2 as YYDKDF (reference sequence). The CDR3 region has the DNA TGTGCCACCAGCAGCCGGCCGGGGACAGGCCATGGCTACACCTTC. It specifies CATSSRPGTGHGYTF.